This T cell receptor (beta chain) was sequenced in a study of CD8 T cells in Susac syndrome. Study details: Sequenced Susac syndrome patients included roughly 6 with active disease and about 8 who were in remission. Intravenous immunoglobulin alone or corticosteroids were being given to patients with Susac syndrome at blood draw, unless they were therapy-naive. Whole-study results and caveats: The study admitted that it had a relatively small number of individuals in its TCR sequencing and HLA analysis.

Reverse transcription of about 0.5 to 1 ug RNA used random hexamers. The TCR beta CDR3 was amplified by immunoSEQ multiplex PCR across 54 Vbeta, 13 Jbeta. Each CDR3 protein is one row after TCRdb ran MiXCR on the immunoSEQ multiplex PCR reads. The sample includes 200,000 to 300,000 distinct CDR3 sequences, around 96% of them seen just once. The CDR3 consists of 12 residues. The V and J ends lost 2 bases and 7 bases respectively, with 8 bases between them. CDR1 is SGHTA and CDR2 is FQGNSA in the germline V gene. To note about this clonotype: What it binds is unknown.

Input material: CD4+ T cells from PBMCs. The rearrangement links TRBV7-2 to TRBJ1-1; D gene ambiguous. This TCR derives from a human donor with Susac syndrome. CDR3 coding DNA: TGTGCCAGCAGCTTATGGGTGGGTGAAGCTTTCTTT. It codes for CASSLWVGEAFF.